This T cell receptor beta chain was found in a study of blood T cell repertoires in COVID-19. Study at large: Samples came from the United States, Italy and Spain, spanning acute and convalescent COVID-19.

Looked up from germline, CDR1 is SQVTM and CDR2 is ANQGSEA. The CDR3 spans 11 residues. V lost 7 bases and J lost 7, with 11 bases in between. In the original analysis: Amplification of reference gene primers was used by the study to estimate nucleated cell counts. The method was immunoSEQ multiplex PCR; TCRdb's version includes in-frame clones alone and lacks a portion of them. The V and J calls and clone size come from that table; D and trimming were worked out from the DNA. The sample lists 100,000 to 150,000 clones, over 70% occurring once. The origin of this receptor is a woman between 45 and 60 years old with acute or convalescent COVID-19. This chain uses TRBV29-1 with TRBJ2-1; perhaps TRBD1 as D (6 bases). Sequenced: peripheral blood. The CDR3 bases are TGCAGCGGTATGACAGGTAATGAGCAGTTCTTC. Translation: CSGMTGNEQFF.